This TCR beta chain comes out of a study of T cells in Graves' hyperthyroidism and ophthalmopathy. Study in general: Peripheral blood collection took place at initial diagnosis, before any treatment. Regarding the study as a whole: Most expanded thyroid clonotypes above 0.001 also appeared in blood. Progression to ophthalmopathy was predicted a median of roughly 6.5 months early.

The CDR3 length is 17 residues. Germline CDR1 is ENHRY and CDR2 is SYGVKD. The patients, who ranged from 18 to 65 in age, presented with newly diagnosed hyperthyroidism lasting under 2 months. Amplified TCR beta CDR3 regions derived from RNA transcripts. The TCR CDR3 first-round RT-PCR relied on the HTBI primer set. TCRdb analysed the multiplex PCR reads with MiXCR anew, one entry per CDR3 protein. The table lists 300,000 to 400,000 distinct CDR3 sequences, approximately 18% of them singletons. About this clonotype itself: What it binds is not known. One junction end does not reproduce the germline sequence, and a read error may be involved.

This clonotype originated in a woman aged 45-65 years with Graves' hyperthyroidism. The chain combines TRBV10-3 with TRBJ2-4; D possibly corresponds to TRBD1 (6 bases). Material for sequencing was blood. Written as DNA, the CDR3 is TGTGCCAGCAGTGAAAGAGCAGGGGTTTTTGCCAAAAACATTCAGTACTTC. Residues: CASSERAGVFAKNIQYF.